This paragraph covers one T cell receptor (beta chain) sequence. Its specificity is unknown. This specimen comes from a study of shared clonotypes between healthy human individuals. Several immunoSEQ plates received, in even portions, the genomic DNA of each subset. TCRdb's table, derived via immunoSEQ multiplex PCR, lists solely in-frame clones and lacks some. Of a few million clones listed, 90% to 97% are singletons. The CDR3 has 17 residues. V lost 0 bases and J 4 bases, leaving 14 bases between the germline ends. Germline V lookup: CDR1 SGHNT, CDR2 YYREEE (reference sequence). Study conclusions and caveats: Between a handful of donors, naive CD4 clonotypes were shared at a level of roughly 5.5%. The four-donor shared clonotypes exceeded non-shared clonotypes in generation probability, with non-shared ones scoring lower. Larger estimated richness was generally recorded for naive subsets relative to memory subsets.

Sequenced: naive CD4+ T cells sorted from blood. Subset indicated: CD45RA+ positively selected. The gene calls are TRBV5-4 and TRBJ1-6; no definite D call. This receptor was identified in a man younger than 30 in good health. The CDR3 is CASSLDSAFPYNSPLHF. As DNA, the CDR3 is TGTGCCAGCAGCTTGGATTCGGCGTTTCCTTATAATTCACCCCTCCACTTT.